This is a list of T cell receptor beta chains from one sample in a study of blood T cell repertoires in COVID-19. Method: immunoSEQ multiplex PCR; TCRdb's copy keeps in-frame clones and lacks some. The repertoire consists of around 72,000 clones, with 88% occurring once and the leading ten covering around 6.4%. The sample was peripheral blood. All receptors derive from a woman in her 70s with acute or convalescent COVID-19. Both conserved end residues are part of each CDR3. D genes are given only for firm matches. Clone size is not always given. Where it is, it says once, few, many or a class for expanded clones.

J: TRBJ1-2; V: TRBV3-1/TRBV3-2; size: NA; D: NA; DNA: TGTGCCAGCAGCGCGACTCGAGCCTATGGCTACACCTTC; CDR3: CASSATRAYGYTF
J: TRBJ1-5; V: TRBV11-2; size: NA; D: TRBD1; DNA: TGTGCCAGCAGCTTAGGACAGGGCAGTCAGCCCCAGCATTTT; CDR3: CASSLGQGSQPQHF
J: TRBJ1-5; V: TRBV21-1; size: once; D: NA; DNA: TGTGCCAGCAGCAAAGCGGACGGACGGAGGCCAAATCAGCCCCAGCATTTT; CDR3: CASSKADGRRPNQPQHF
J: TRBJ2-7; V: TRBV18; size: NA; D: TRBD1; DNA: TGTGCCAGCTCACCAAGGACAGGGGTTTACGAGCAGTACTTC; CDR3: CASSPRTGVYEQYF
J: TRBJ1-1; V: TRBV6-2/TRBV6-3; size: once; D: NA; DNA: TGTGCCAGCAGTTTTAGGACAGTCTCGGGCACTGAAGCTTTCTTT; CDR3: CASSFRTVSGTEAFF
J: TRBJ2-1; V: TRBV10-3; size: NA; D: NA; DNA: TGTGCCATCAGTGAGTCTCAAGCGGCCCGATACAATGAGCAGTTCTTC; CDR3: CAISESQAARYNEQFF
J: TRBJ1-6; V: TRBV28; size: NA; D: NA; DNA: TGTGCCAGCAGTCCCGGGACACGGTATAATTCACCCCTCCACTTT; CDR3: CASSPGTRYNSPLHF
J: TRBJ2-1; V: TRBV9; size: NA; D: NA; DNA: TGTGCCAGCAGCGAGGGGGTCAACAATGAGCAGTTCTTC; CDR3: CASSEGVNNEQFF
J: TRBJ1-2; V: TRBV2; size: NA; D: TRBD1; DNA: TGTGCCAGCAGGGTACAGGGGTCTGGCTACACCTTC; CDR3: CASRVQGSGYTF
J: TRBJ2-1; V: TRBV19; size: NA; D: NA; DNA: TGTGCCAGTAGTCTCTGGGTGGTTGAGGCGGAGCAGTTCTTC; CDR3: CASSLWVVEAEQFF
J: TRBJ1-1; V: TRBV19; size: NA; D: NA; DNA: TGTGCCAGTAAGGGGTGGGCGAACACTGAAGCTTTCTTT; CDR3: CASKGWANTEAFF
J: TRBJ2-7; V: TRBV6-5; size: once; D: TRBD2; DNA: TGTGCCAGCAGTTCCCCGCTAGCGGGAGTCTACGAGCAGTACTTC; CDR3: CASSSPLAGVYEQYF
J: TRBJ1-4; V: TRBV28; size: NA; D: TRBD1; DNA: TGTGCCAGCAGTTCTCCACAGGGGAGAGGCGAAAAACTGTTTTTT; CDR3: CASSSPQGRGEKLFF
J: TRBJ1-2; V: TRBV12-5; size: NA; D: NA; DNA: TGTGCTAGTGGTTTTCGTCAAATGGGACACGCTAACTATGGCTACACCTTC; CDR3: CASGFRQMGHANYGYTF
J: TRBJ1-6; V: TRBV27; size: NA; D: NA; DNA: TGTGCCAGCAGTTTATCCGGGGGACCTAATTCACCCCTCCACTTT; CDR3: CASSLSGGPNSPLHF
J: TRBJ1-1; V: TRBV30; size: NA; D: TRBD1; DNA: TGTGCCTGGACAGGACAGGGCGTGGAAGCTTTCTTT; CDR3: CAWTGQGVEAFF
J: TRBJ1-2; V: TRBV19; size: NA; D: NA; DNA: TGTGCCAGTAAAGGCGGATTCTATGGCTACACCTTC; CDR3: CASKGGFYGYTF
J: TRBJ1-5; V: TRBV2; size: NA; D: TRBD1; DNA: TGTGCCAGCAGTGGGGGACAGGCGCATCAGCCCCAGCATTTT; CDR3: CASSGGQAHQPQHF
J: TRBJ2-1; V: TRBV2; size: NA; D: NA; DNA: TGTGCCAGCAGTGAATTGGGGGGCTCCTACAATGAGCAGTTCTTC; CDR3: CASSELGGSYNEQFF
J: TRBJ1-2; V: TRBV7-2; size: once; D: TRBD1; DNA: TGTGCCAGCAGCCGGACAGGGGTAGGCTATGGCTACACCTTC; CDR3: CASSRTGVGYGYTF
J: TRBJ1-6; V: TRBV7-2; size: NA; D: NA; DNA: TGTGCCAGCAGCTTAAATGCGGCTAATTCACCCCTCCACTTT; CDR3: CASSLNAANSPLHF
J: TRBJ1-1; V: TRBV9; size: NA; D: NA; DNA: TGTGCCAGCAGCGCGGACAGTTCTAACAGAGCTTTCTTT; CDR3: CASSADSSNRAFF
J: TRBJ2-1; V: TRBV3-1/TRBV3-2; size: NA; D: TRBD2; DNA: TGTGCCAGCAGCCCCCCCGGGACTATGGGTAAAAATGAGCAGTTCTTC; CDR3: CASSPPGTMGKNEQFF
J: TRBJ1-5; V: TRBV12-3/TRBV12-4; size: NA; D: NA; DNA: TGTGCCAGCAGGCAAACAGGGACTCAGCCCCAGCATTTT; CDR3: CASRQTGTQPQHF
J: TRBJ2-2; V: TRBV9; size: NA; D: NA; DNA: TGTGCCAGCAGCCCCCAGTCGGAGCTGTTTTTT; CDR3: CASSPQSELFF
J: TRBJ2-7; V: TRBV28; size: NA; D: TRBD2; DNA: TGTGCCAGCAGTTTAGGACTAGCGGGGGGCTTAGGAGAGCAGTACTTC; CDR3: CASSLGLAGGLGEQYF